This T cell receptor (beta chain) was sequenced for a study of beta chain features in type 1 diabetes. Points from the study as a whole: The VDJ junctions of type 1 diabetes patients carried fewer insertions and more deletions. Moderate but significant shortening of TCRB CDR3s was recorded in all four CD4+ subsets from Type 1 diabetes patients. PCR might favor shorter templates, equally in patients and controls.

Every isolated RNA sample was fully reverse transcribed, so sequencing captured expressed TCRB transcripts. Clones were sequenced by immunoSEQ multiplex PCR, and TCRdb holds only the in-frame ones, with some missing. The sample records 900,000 or so clones, roughly 15% being singletons. This clone was observed a handful of times. Antigen: not known. Staining for CD45RO/CCR7/CD25/CD127/CD95/CD27 allowed sorting of CD4+ naive, central memory, regulatory and stem cell-like memory cells. The clonotype comes from a woman under 30 in good health. The sample taken for sequencing was naive CD4+ T cells from blood.

CDR3 in amino acids: CASSPSSGSADTQYF. The CDR3 DNA is TGTGCCAGCAGCCCATCTAGCGGGAGCGCAGATACGCAGTATTTT. The chain combines TRBV7-3 with TRBJ2-3; 10 nucleotides agree with TRBD2. The CDR3 is 15 residues long. V trimming: 5 bases; J trimming: 4 bases; junction bases outside the gene matches: 6. Germline lookup yields CDR1 SGHTA and CDR2 FQGTGA.